One and the same sample provided the 7 T cell receptor beta chains below, sequenced in a study of T-cell memory formation after mild COVID-19. MiXCR was run by TCRdb on the 5' RACE reads, yielding one entry per CDR3 protein. The sample contains about 57,000 distinct CDR3 sequences, 12% of which appear only once. Sequenced sample: PBMCs or a T cell subset sorted from them (not recorded which). The receptors originated from a man aged 18 to 30 who had mild COVID-19 (a few samples of this study predate the infection). Cell type and time point are not known.

The chain links TRBV4-1 to TRBJ2-3; the match to TRBD2 covers 10 bases. The germline V gene encodes CDR1 MGHRA and CDR2 YSYEKL. V dropped 0 bases and J dropped 2; count of bases not matched to a gene: 5. The length of the CDR3 is 17 residues. CDR3 nucleotide sequence: TGCGCCAGCAGCCAAGATTATACTAGCGGGAACACAGATACGCAGTATTTT. Its protein product is CASSQDYTSGNTDTQYF.

The table lists this clonotype with a few counts. The rearrangement joins TRBV6-5 to TRBJ2-6; D perhaps matches TRBD1 (5 bases). The CDR3 consists of 17 residues. From germline, CDR1 is MNHEY and CDR2 SVGAGI. V gave up 2 bases and J gave up 2 bases, with 13 bases separating them. CDR3 in DNA: TGTGCCAGCAGTTACAGGGGCCCGTTTACTGGGGCCAACGTCCTGACTTTC. Its translation: CASSYRGPFTGANVLTF.

The table lists this clonotype with a few counts. The V gene is TRBV10-3, the J gene TRBJ1-1; no clear D. Trimming took 2 bases from V and 0 from J, leaving 13 bases between them. The CDR3 sequence is 16 residues long. The germline CDR1 and CDR2 sequences are ENHRY and SYGVKD. CDR3 sequence: CAISERGQRMNTEAFF. The CDR3 nucleotides read TGTGCCATCAGTGAGCGGGGTCAGAGGATGAACACTGAAGCTTTCTTT.

This clonotype was seen only a few times. V usage is TRBV9 and J usage is TRBJ2-1; no clear D. Germline values: CDR1 SGDLS, CDR2 YYNGEE. CDR3 length: 13 amino acids. Trimming removed 1 base from V and 8 bases from J, with 10 bases in between. The CDR3 coding sequence is TGTGCCAGCAGCGTACAAGTTAGCCATGAGCAGTTCTTC. Its protein is CASSVQVSHEQFF.

At least ten counts were recorded for this clonotype. The chain joins TRBV7-2 to TRBJ2-3, with D tentatively TRBD2 (6 bases). Trimming took off 5 bases at V and 7 bases at J, with 13 bases between the two ends. CDR3 length: 13 amino acids. Germline loops: CDR1 SGHTA, CDR2 FQGNSA. In DNA, the CDR3 is TGTGCCAGCAGCGGCGGGGATAAATATACGCAGTATTTT. Residues: CASSGGDKYTQYF.

This clonotype appeared a few times. The chain recombines TRBV7-2 with TRBJ2-3; TRBD1 might be the D (5 bases). This CDR3 is 14 amino acids long. The V gene's germline CDR1 is SGHTA and CDR2 FQGNSA. V was pared by 5 bases and J by 6 bases, with 15 bases between. CDR3 DNA: TGTGCCAGCAGCGCACGACAGTTTCCTGATACGCAGTATTTT. Translating gives CASSARQFPDTQYF.

V and J are TRBV7-2 and TRBJ2-2; D may be TRBD1 (5 bases). Germline V gene lookup returns CDR1 SGHTA and CDR2 FQGNSA. There are 14 residues in the CDR3. Trimming pared 2 bases from V and 6 bases from J, leaving 10 bases between. CDR3 nucleotides: TGTGCCAGCAGCTTAATTGGGGCACCCGGGGAGCTGTTTTTT. Its translation is CASSLIGAPGELFF.